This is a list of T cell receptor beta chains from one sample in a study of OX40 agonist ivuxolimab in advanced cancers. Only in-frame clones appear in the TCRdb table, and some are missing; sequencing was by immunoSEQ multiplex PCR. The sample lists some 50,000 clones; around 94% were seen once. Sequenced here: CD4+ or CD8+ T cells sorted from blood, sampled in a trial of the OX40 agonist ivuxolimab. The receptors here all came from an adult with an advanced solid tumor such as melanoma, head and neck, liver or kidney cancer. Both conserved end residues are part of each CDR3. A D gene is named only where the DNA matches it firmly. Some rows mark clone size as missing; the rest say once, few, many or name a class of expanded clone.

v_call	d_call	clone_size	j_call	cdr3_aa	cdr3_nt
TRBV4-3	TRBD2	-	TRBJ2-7	CASSPGLAGAYEQYF	TGCGCCAGCAGCCCTGGTCTAGCGGGAGCCTACGAGCAGTACTTC
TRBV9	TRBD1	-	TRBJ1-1	CASSETGGDNTEAFF	TGTGCCAGCAGCGAGACAGGGGGAGACAACACTGAAGCTTTCTTT
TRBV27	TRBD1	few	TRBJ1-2	CATGRTGALTF	TGTGCCACCGGCCGTACAGGGGCCCTCACCTTC
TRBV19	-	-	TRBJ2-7	CASSLRTYPYEQYF	TGTGCCAGTAGTCTAAGGACCTATCCCTACGAGCAGTACTTC
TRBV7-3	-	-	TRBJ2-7	CASSFTLKGRLSYEQYF	TGTGCCAGCAGCTTCACGCTAAAAGGACGACTATCCTACGAGCAGTACTTC
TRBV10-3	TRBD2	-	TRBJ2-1	CAISGREVSYNEQFF	TGTGCCATCAGTGGGCGGGAGGTCTCCTACAATGAGCAGTTCTTC
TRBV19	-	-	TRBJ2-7	CASSPGTSSYEQYF	TGTGCCAGTAGTCCAGGGACTTCCTCCTACGAGCAGTACTTC
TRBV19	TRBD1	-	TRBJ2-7	CASSWGQETYEQYF	TGTGCCAGCTCCTGGGGACAGGAAACCTACGAGCAGTACTTC
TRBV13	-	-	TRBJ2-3	CASSLRRRSQYF	TGTGCCAGCAGCTTAAGAAGACGGTCGCAGTATTTT
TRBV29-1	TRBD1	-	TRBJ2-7	CSVVYTRTGLYDEQYF	TGCAGCGTCGTATATACACGGACAGGCCTATACGACGAGCAGTACTTC
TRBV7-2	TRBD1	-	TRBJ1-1	CASSPRDRRFTEAFF	TGTGCCAGCAGCCCCCGGGACAGGAGGTTCACTGAAGCTTTCTTT
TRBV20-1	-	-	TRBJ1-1	CSARSGTEAFF	TGCAGTGCTAGAAGTGGGACTGAAGCTTTCTTT
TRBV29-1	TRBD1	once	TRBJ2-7	CSVGTGAYEQYF	TGCAGCGTTGGGACAGGTGCCTACGAGCAGTACTTC
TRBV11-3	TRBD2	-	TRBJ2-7	CASSRHSGRPTYEQYF	TGTGCCAGCAGCCGACATAGCGGGAGGCCCACCTACGAGCAGTACTTC
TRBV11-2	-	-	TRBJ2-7	CASSLLLSEQYF	TGTGCCAGCAGCTTATTGCTATCCGAGCAGTACTTC
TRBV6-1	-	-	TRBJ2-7	CASRELDFPSYEQYF	TGTGCCAGCAGGGAACTCGACTTCCCCTCCTACGAGCAGTACTTC
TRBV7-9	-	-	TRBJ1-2	CASSLGLQSF	TGTGCCAGCAGCTTAGGGTTACAGTCCTTC
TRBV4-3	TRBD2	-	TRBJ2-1	CASSPAASGTGSEQFF	TGCGCCAGCAGCCCGGCGGCTAGCGGGACCGGGAGTGAGCAGTTCTTC
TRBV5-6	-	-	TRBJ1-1	CASSLATQGDMNTEAFF	TGTGCCAGCAGCTTGGCCACCCAGGGTGATATGAACACTGAAGCTTTCTTT
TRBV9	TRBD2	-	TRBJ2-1	CASSVVGGNTIIPNEQFF	TGTGCCAGCAGCGTCGTGGGGGGGAACACCATTATTCCCAATGAGCAGTTCTTC
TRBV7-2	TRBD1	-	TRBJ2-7	CASRETGGLEQYF	TGTGCCAGCAGAGAGACAGGGGGGCTGGAGCAGTACTTC
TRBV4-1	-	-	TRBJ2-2	CASSQDRGHGELFF	TGCGCCAGCAGCCAAGACAGGGGCCACGGGGAGCTGTTTTTT
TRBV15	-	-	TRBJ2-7	CATSRVTGPIYEQYF	TGTGCCACCAGCAGAGTAACAGGACCGATTTACGAGCAGTACTTC
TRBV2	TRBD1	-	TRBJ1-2	CASSNPGQGIYGYTF	TGTGCCAGCAGTAACCCGGGACAGGGGATCTATGGCTACACCTTC
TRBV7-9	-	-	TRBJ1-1	CASSLGGWGKDTEAFF	TGTGCCAGCAGCTTAGGGGGTTGGGGCAAGGACACTGAAGCTTTCTTT
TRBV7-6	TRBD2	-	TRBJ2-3	CASSLISGRSSDTQYF	TGTGCCAGCAGCTTAATAAGCGGGAGATCATCAGATACGCAGTATTTT
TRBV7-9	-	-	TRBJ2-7	CASSLATLGDYEQYF	TGTGCCAGCAGCTTAGCGACCCTGGGGGACTACGAGCAGTACTTC
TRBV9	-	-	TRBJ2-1	CASSSIVLGGNEQFF	TGTGCCAGCAGCTCAATTGTCCTCGGGGGCAATGAGCAGTTCTTC
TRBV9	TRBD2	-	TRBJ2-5	CASSVEGLAGNQETQYF	TGTGCCAGCAGCGTAGAGGGTCTAGCGGGGAACCAAGAGACCCAGTACTTC
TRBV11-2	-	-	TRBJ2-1	CASSLSGGGNNEQFF	TGTGCCAGCAGCTTAAGTGGCGGGGGCAACAATGAGCAGTTCTTC
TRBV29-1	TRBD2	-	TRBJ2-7	CSGGLAGYEQYF	TGCAGCGGGGGACTAGCTGGCTACGAGCAGTACTTC
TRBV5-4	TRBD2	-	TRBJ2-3	CASSTRTSSYRTDTQYF	TGTGCCAGCAGCACGAGGACTAGCAGCTATCGCACAGATACGCAGTATTTT
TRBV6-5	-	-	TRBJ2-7	CASSYEGGFYEQYF	TGTGCCAGCAGTTACGAAGGGGGATTCTACGAGCAGTACTTC
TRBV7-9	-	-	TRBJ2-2	CASSLLLLHTGELFF	TGTGCCAGCAGCCTACTCTTGCTGCACACCGGGGAGCTGTTTTTT
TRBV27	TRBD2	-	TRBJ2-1	CASRIAGVNNEQFF	TGTGCCAGCAGGATAGCGGGAGTGAATAATGAGCAGTTCTTC
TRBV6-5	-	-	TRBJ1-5	CASSYRSALQPQHF	TGTGCCAGCAGTTACCGTTCGGCGCTCCAGCCCCAGCATTTT
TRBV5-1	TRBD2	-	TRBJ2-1	CASSFPVSGDSYNEQFF	TGCGCCAGCAGCTTCCCCGTGAGCGGGGACTCCTACAATGAGCAGTTCTTC
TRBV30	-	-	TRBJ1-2	CAWSPRGIHGYTF	TGTGCCTGGAGCCCGAGGGGAATCCATGGCTACACCTTC
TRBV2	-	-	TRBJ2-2	CASSGTVVNTGELFF	TGTGCCAGCAGTGGGACAGTTGTTAACACCGGGGAGCTGTTTTTT
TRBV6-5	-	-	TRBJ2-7	CASSYSLRAYEQYF	TGTGCCAGCAGTTACTCCCTTCGGGCATACGAGCAGTACTTC